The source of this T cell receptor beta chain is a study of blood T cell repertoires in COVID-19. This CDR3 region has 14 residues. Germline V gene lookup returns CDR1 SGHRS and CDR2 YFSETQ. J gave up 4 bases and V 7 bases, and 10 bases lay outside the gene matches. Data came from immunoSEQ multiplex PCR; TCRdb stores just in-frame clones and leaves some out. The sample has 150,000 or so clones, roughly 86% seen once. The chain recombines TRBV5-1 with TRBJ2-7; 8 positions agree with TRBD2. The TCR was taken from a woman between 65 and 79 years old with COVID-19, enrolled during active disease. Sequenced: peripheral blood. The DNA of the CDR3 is TGCGCCAGCGGCCCTCGGGAGGGTCCTTACGAGCAGTACTTC. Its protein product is CASGPREGPYEQYF.